The rows below give T cell receptor beta chains drawn from one sample of a study of blood T cell repertoires in COVID-19. Sequencing was performed with immunoSEQ multiplex PCR; in TCRdb, only in-frame clones are kept and a portion is missing. The data hold roughly 200,000 clones, with more than 75% observed a single time. Source material: peripheral blood. These receptor sequences come from a woman aged 18 to 35 who had recovered from COVID-19. Each CDR3 is given with its conserved first and last residue. The D gene is left open where the match is weak. Clone size, where shown, is once, few, many, or a class for clones that have expanded.

v_gene	abundance	d_gene	j_gene	CDR3nt	CDR3aa
TRBV7-8	-	TRBD2	TRBJ2-2	TGTGCCAGCGGGGGGCTAGCGGGAGGACCCCGGGAGCTGTTTTTT	CASGGLAGGPRELFF
TRBV7-2	-	-	TRBJ1-2	TGTGCCAGCCACCGGGACTATAACTATGGCTACACCTTC	CASHRDYNYGYTF
TRBV13	-	-	TRBJ2-7	TGTGCCAGCAGCTTAGCCCCCCGAGGACTCTCCTACGAGCAGTACTTC	CASSLAPRGLSYEQYF
TRBV5-8	-	-	TRBJ2-4	TGTGCCAGCAGCTTGCGGGGTACAAACATTCAGTACTTC	CASSLRGTNIQYF
TRBV27	-	-	TRBJ1-1	TGTGCCAGCAGTTTTGGGGGCGCCTCGAACACTGAAGCTTTCTTT	CASSFGGASNTEAFF
TRBV6-5	-	-	TRBJ1-6	TGTGCCAGCAGTTACTCAACGGATAGCCCCTCACCCCTCCACTTT	CASSYSTDSPSPLHF
TRBV5-1	-	TRBD1	TRBJ1-3	TGCGCCAGCAGTCTCACAGGGGGCTTTGGAAACACCATATATTTT	CASSLTGGFGNTIYF
TRBV6-6	-	-	TRBJ1-3	TGTGCCAGCAGTCGATCCGGCGGATCTGGAAACACCATATATTTT	CASSRSGGSGNTIYF
TRBV18	-	-	TRBJ2-1	TGTGCCAGCTCACCCGTTGGATTAGCGTCCTACAATGAGCAGTTCTTC	CASSPVGLASYNEQFF
TRBV5-6	-	-	TRBJ1-1	TGTGCCAGCAGCTTGGTGCCACTGGGGGGGCTCGCTGAAGCTTTCTTT	CASSLVPLGGLAEAFF
TRBV7-2	-	-	TRBJ1-2	TGTGCCAGCAGCTTAGACATTCCCGGCGACAACTTCTATGGCTACACCTTC	CASSLDIPGDNFYGYTF
TRBV4-1	-	-	TRBJ2-3	TGCGCCAGCAGCCAGGCCACTAGCCTGAGCACAGATACGCAGTATTTT	CASSQATSLSTDTQYF
TRBV7-3	-	-	TRBJ1-2	TGTGCCAGCAGCTTACCACATACTGGCTACACCTTC	CASSLPHTGYTF
TRBV2	few	-	TRBJ1-5	TGTGCCAGCAGTGATAACGGGGTAATGCTCCAGCATTTT	CASSDNGVMLQHF
TRBV7-2	-	-	TRBJ1-6	TGTGCCAGCAGCTTAGGTACTCTCGCCTATAATTCACCCCTCCACTTT	CASSLGTLAYNSPLHF
TRBV6-4	-	-	TRBJ2-2	TGTGCCAGCAGTGAAACAGGATCCACCGGGGAGCTGTTTTTT	CASSETGSTGELFF
TRBV6-5	once	TRBD1	TRBJ1-2	TGTGCCAGCAGTTTCTGGACAGGGGGCGCGGGTGGCTACACCTTC	CASSFWTGGAGGYTF
TRBV19	-	TRBD1	TRBJ2-7	TGTGCCAGTAGTATCAGGACAGGGAACGAGCAGTACTTC	CASSIRTGNEQYF
TRBV2	-	TRBD1	TRBJ2-5	TGTGCCAGCAACCGACAGGGCCAAGAGACCCAGTACTTC	CASNRQGQETQYF
TRBV5-4	-	-	TRBJ1-4	TGTGCCAGCAAAACGACAGGCGTAGGTGAAAAACTGTTTTTT	CASKTTGVGEKLFF
TRBV7-9	-	-	TRBJ1-5	TGTGCCAGCAGCCCCGGGTACGGCCTAAGCAATCAGCCCCAGCATTTT	CASSPGYGLSNQPQHF
TRBV6-1	-	TRBD1	TRBJ2-5	TGTGCCAGCAGTGTCCTGGGACAGGGGTATCAAGAGACCCAGTACTTC	CASSVLGQGYQETQYF
TRBV7-2	-	-	TRBJ1-2	TGTGCCAGCAGCTCCTTGGGGCAAAACTATGGCTACACCTTC	CASSSLGQNYGYTF
TRBV5-1	-	-	TRBJ2-7	TGCGCCAGCAGCGCGGGCCGCGCGGGGGACACCTACGAGCAGTACTTC	CASSAGRAGDTYEQYF
TRBV7-9	-	-	TRBJ1-4	TGTGCCAGCAGCTCGACGCAGGGGTGGGAAAAACTGTTTTTT	CASSSTQGWEKLFF
TRBV29-1	-	-	TRBJ2-1	TGCAGCGTTGACCGGGGGAGGAGCTCCTACAATGAGCAGTTCTTC	CSVDRGRSSYNEQFF
TRBV7-3	-	-	TRBJ2-3	TGTGCCAGCAGCTTAAAGTACCCGGTGGGGGGGCGCACAGATACGCAGTATTTT	CASSLKYPVGGRTDTQYF
TRBV6-2/TRBV6-3	few	-	TRBJ1-1	TGTGCCAGCAGTTACTTCAGGGACACTGAAGCTTTCTTT	CASSYFRDTEAFF
TRBV7-2	-	-	TRBJ1-3	TGTGCCAGCAGGAACCAGGGATTCGGAAACACCATATATTTT	CASRNQGFGNTIYF
TRBV4-2	-	-	TRBJ1-5	TGTGCCAGCAGCCAAGAATTTAATTTTATGAACACCCAATCGCCCCAGCATTTT	CASSQEFNFMNTQSPQHF
TRBV6-4	-	-	TRBJ2-1	TGTGCCAGCAGTGACTCTCTGAGGGAGGGGGTCAATGAGCAGTTCTTC	CASSDSLREGVNEQFF
TRBV7-9	-	-	TRBJ1-2	TGTGCCAGCAGCTTGGGCGAGAACTATGGCTACACCTTC	CASSLGENYGYTF
TRBV11-3	-	-	TRBJ1-4	TGTGCCGGACACCGGGTTTTTAATGAAAAACTGTTTTTT	CAGHRVFNEKLFF
TRBV27	-	-	TRBJ2-1	TGTGCCAGCAGTTTTGGTTCCCAGGGCTACTACAATGAGCAGTTCTTC	CASSFGSQGYYNEQFF
TRBV6-2/TRBV6-3	-	TRBD1	TRBJ2-1	TGTGCCAGCAGTCTCCGGACAGGACGGGCAATTGGCAATGAGCAGTTCTTC	CASSLRTGRAIGNEQFF
TRBV29-1	-	-	TRBJ2-2	TGCAGCGTTGGGAGCCTAGCGCGGAACACCGGGGAGCTGTTTTTT	CSVGSLARNTGELFF
TRBV6-5	-	-	TRBJ2-5	TGTGCCAGCAGCCTTAGGGGTAAAGAGACCCAGTACTTC	CASSLRGKETQYF
TRBV7-6	once	TRBD2	TRBJ2-7	TGTGCCAGCAGTGGCGGGGGGTTCGACGAGCAGTACTTC	CASSGGGFDEQYF
TRBV5-3	-	-	TRBJ2-2	TGTGCCAGAAGCTTGGTACACCTCGGGTTGAGCACCGGGGAGCTGTTTTTT	CARSLVHLGLSTGELFF
TRBV7-3	-	TRBD1	TRBJ2-3	TGTGCCAGCAGCTTAAGACAGGGTGTTAGCACAGATACGCAGTATTTT	CASSLRQGVSTDTQYF
TRBV18	-	TRBD2	TRBJ2-2	TGTGCCAGCTCGTATAGCGGGACGAACACCGGGGAGCTGTTTTTT	CASSYSGTNTGELFF
TRBV7-6	once	-	TRBJ2-1	TGTGCCAGCAGTTTGGTCTCCTTGAGCTCCTACAATGAGCAGTTCTTC	CASSLVSLSSYNEQFF